In this sample, the clone carrying this T cell receptor beta chain turned up a few times. Its specificity is unknown. CDR3 length: 15 residues. CDR1 SNHLY and CDR2 FYNNEI come from the germline V gene. With 6 bases clipped from V and 5 bases from J, the junction kept 11 bases outside the gene matches. The entry originates in a study of cytomegalovirus exposure and HLA in healthy donors. Use of 60 Vbeta and 13 Jbeta primers characterized the PCR. Clones were read by immunoSEQ multiplex PCR, and TCRdb kept only the in-frame ones, dropping some. The table includes 140,000 to 150,000 clones, over 8% detected once. Study-level results: Analysis performed later showed TCR beta chains linked to HLA being more clonally expanded than equally common others.

The sequence was collected from a male donor in good health and CMV-seronegative. Sequencing input: PBMCs. The chain joins TRBV2 to TRBJ1-1, with 8 nucleotides matching TRBD1. The CDR3 loop reads CASSPGGHFRTEAFF. The CDR3 nucleotides read TGTGCCAGCAGCCCAGGGGGCCACTTTAGGACTGAAGCTTTCTTT.